The clone carrying this T cell receptor (beta chain) was observed a handful of times. The study ran its PCR with 60 Vbeta and 13 Jbeta primers. Profiled with immunoSEQ multiplex PCR; TCRdb holds only in-frame clones, not every one. The sample lists roughly 190,000 clones, about 9% occurring once. The data originate from a study of cytomegalovirus exposure and HLA in healthy donors. CDR1 and CDR2 from the germline V gene are MNHEY and SMNVEV (reference sequence). V gave up 5 bases and J gave up 0 bases, with 10 bases separating them. CDR3 length: 14 residues. Sequencing was carried out using PBMCs. The rearrangement links TRBV27 to TRBJ2-5, with no clear D. This receptor was identified in a woman in her 30s in good health and CMV-seropositive. The CDR3 coding sequence is TGTGCCAGCAGTCAGACTGGCTACCAAGAGACCCAGTACTTC. Residues: CASSQTGYQETQYF.